The text below deals with one TCR beta chain. This specimen comes from a study of blood T cell repertoires in COVID-19. Overall study context: Both acute and convalescent COVID-19 samples were obtained from the United States, Italy and Spain.

In the authors' methods: Cell counts per sample came from amplifying reference gene primers. Clones were read by immunoSEQ multiplex PCR, and TCRdb kept only the in-frame ones, dropping some. D and trimming come from the DNA, and the V and J calls and clone size come from that table. The top ten clones hold about 5.8% of a sample with 120,000 to 150,000 clones, roughly 84% of them seen once. Study members were between about 18 and 89 years old and lived in over 20 US regions. CDR3 length equals 13 residues. The junction had 3 bases not matched to a gene; V was cut back by 8 bases and J by 3 bases. Germline CDR1 and CDR2: LGHDT and YNNKEL (reference sequence).

The V call is TRBV3-1 (or the pseudogene TRBV3-2), the J call TRBJ2-7, with 11 bases aligning to TRBD1. Sequenced input: PBMCs or T cells enriched from blood (not recorded which). The source is a woman aged 45 to 65 who had been exposed to COVID-19. CDR3 loop: CASGGTGGYEQYF. CDR3 bases: TGTGCCAGCGGGGGGACAGGGGGCTACGAGCAGTACTTC.